This T cell receptor beta chain appears in the sequencing data of a study of T cells expressing NK-cell markers. TCRdb reanalyzed the 5' RACE reads and collapses them to one entry per CDR3 protein, without DNA. The sample has 300,000 to 450,000 distinct CDR3 sequences, and its top ten clones hold roughly 5.5%. This CDR3 contains 14 residues. This receptor was obtained from a man aged 18-70 years in good health. The sequenced sample consisted of blood T cells: a sorted CD56 or NKG2C T cell subset, CD4+ or CD8+ T cells, or bulk PBMC T cells (not recorded which). The V and J genes are TRBV12-3 or TRBV12-4 and TRBJ1-6; the TCRdb call, TRBD1, lacks DNA for checking. CDR3 sequence: CASTRRGRDSPLHF.